One and the same sample provided the 27 T cell receptor beta chains below, sequenced in a study of CD8+ T cells in alopecia areata. Treatment denoted: oral pan-JAK inhibitor, 5-10 mg twice daily. Sequencing templates came from extracted RNA that was reverse transcribed into cDNA. The assay was immunoSEQ multiplex PCR, and TCRdb's table has in-frame clones only and misses some. The data show approximately 210,000 clones, roughly 66% seen once. The specimen was CD4+ T cells sorted from blood, collected between weeks 43 and 45, from a patient treated with tofacitinib. Receptors were obtained from a human donor with alopecia areata.

The chain is built from TRBV4-3 and TRBJ1-1; no reliable D call. V was trimmed by 5 bases and J by 3 bases, leaving 10 bases between them. In germline, CDR1 is LGHNA, CDR2 YSLEER. This CDR3 spans 13 amino acids. This chain's CDR3 is CASSDDSDTEAFF. Written as DNA, the CDR3 is TGCGCCAGCAGCGATGATTCGGACACTGAAGCTTTCTTT.

Worth noting for this clone: In the same sample, other DNA sequences code for this CDR3. The chain uses TRBV7-2 and TRBJ2-7, with D possibly matching TRBD1 (6 bases). The germline V gene encodes CDR1 SGHTA and CDR2 FQGNSA. This CDR3 region has 14 residues. Trimming left V 3 bases short and J 0 bases short, with 9 bases between. CDR3 sequence (DNA): TGTGCCAGCAGCTTCGACAGGTACTCCTACGAGCAGTACTTC. Its protein product is CASSFDRYSYEQYF.

The chain uses TRBV6-5 and TRBJ2-2; no clear D. The CDR3 extends over 16 amino acids. Germline CDR1 reads MNHEY; CDR2 reads SVGAGI. V was cut by 0 bases and J by 0 bases, with 8 bases left in between. Here the CDR3 reads CASSYSSRSNTGELFF. CDR3 sequence (DNA): TGTGCCAGCAGTTACTCTAGCAGGTCGAACACCGGGGAGCTGTTTTTT.

The rearrangement uses TRBV14 and TRBJ2-7, with D perhaps TRBD1 (5 bases). The CDR3 consists of 14 residues. Per germline, CDR1 SGHDN and CDR2 FVKESK. V was cut by 0 bases and J by 1 base, with 7 bases left in between. The CDR3 sequence is CASSQDPGSYEQYF. CDR3 in DNA: TGTGCCAGCAGCCAAGACCCAGGGTCCTACGAGCAGTACTTC.

The chain carries TRBV6-5 and TRBJ2-3; possibly TRBD2 for D (5 bases). Germline loops: CDR1 MNHEY, CDR2 SVGAGI. CDR3 size: 15 residues. Trimming removed 6 bases from V and 1 base from J, with 14 bases in between. CDR3 sequence: CASSRRRGGTDTQYF. The CDR3 coding sequence is TGTGCCAGCAGCCGCCGACGGGGTGGCACAGATACGCAGTATTTT.

The V and J genes are TRBV27 and TRBJ2-2, with D possibly being TRBD2 (5 bases). V dropped 4 bases and J dropped 7 bases, with 13 bases sitting between them. Germline assignment: CDR1 MNHEY and CDR2 SMNVEV (reference sequence). The CDR3 has 14 amino acids. DNA of the CDR3: TGTGCCAGCAGTTCGATCCTAGGAGGCGGGGAGCTGTTTTTT. Translation gives CASSSILGGGELFF.

This clone was seen a single time. The chain has TRBV11-2 and TRBJ1-6; tentatively, D is TRBD1 (5 bases). The CDR3 is 13 residues long. The V end lost 4 bases, the J end lost 7 bases, and 8 bases lay between the germline ends. The V gene's germline CDR1 is SGHAT and CDR2 FQNNGV. In nucleotides, the CDR3 is TGTGCCAGCAGCTCACGACAGAATTCACCCCTCCACTTT. It is translated as CASSSRQNSPLHF.

This clone came up a few times. The chain recombines TRBV5-1 with TRBJ2-7; TRBD2 aligns across 11 bases. This CDR3 comprises 15 residues. V trimming: 2 bases; J trimming: 6 bases; junction bases outside the gene matches: 7. CDR1 is SGHRS and CDR2 is YFSETQ in the germline V gene. CDR3 nucleotide sequence: TGCGCCAGCAGCTTAACTAGCGGGGGATCCGGCGAGCAGTACTTC. Amino acids: CASSLTSGGSGEQYF.

The V gene is TRBV2, the J gene TRBJ1-5; a weak D match, TRBD1 (5 bases). The CDR3 has 14 residues. Germline CDR1 reads SNHLY; CDR2 reads FYNNEI. With 4 bases removed from V and 2 bases from J, the gap between germline ends came to 9 bases. CDR3 DNA: TGTGCCAGCAGTGGGGACCTCGGCAATCAGCCCCAGCATTTT. It codes for CASSGDLGNQPQHF.

The V call is TRBV4-3, the J call TRBJ2-1; the match to TRBD2 covers 14 bases. V trimming: 1 base; J trimming: 12 bases; junction bases outside the gene matches: 2. In germline, CDR1 is LGHNA, CDR2 YSLEER. The CDR3 totals 14 residues. CDR3 protein: CASSQGTSGGRQFF. Here the CDR3 DNA reads TGCGCCAGCAGCCAAGGGACTAGCGGGGGGAGGCAGTTCTTC.

Concerning this clone: The same CDR3 is also encoded by other DNA sequences in this sample. The V and J genes are TRBV27 and TRBJ1-6, with D perhaps TRBD1 (6 bases). Germline V gives CDR1 MNHEY, CDR2 SMNVEV (reference sequence). The CDR3 is made up of 14 amino acids. Trimming took off 2 bases at V and 7 bases at J, with 9 bases between the two ends. CDR3 in amino acids: CASSLGQTNSPLHF. CDR3 coding DNA: TGTGCCAGCAGTTTAGGACAGACCAATTCACCCCTCCACTTT.

The chain has TRBV2 and TRBJ1-5, with unresolved D. Germline lookup yields CDR1 SNHLY and CDR2 FYNNEI. CDR3 length: 15 residues. Trimming stripped 3 bases from V and 1 base from J, with 10 bases between. DNA for the CDR3: TGTGCCAGCAGTGACTTTACGGGGAGCAATCAGCCCCAGCATTTT. It translates to CASSDFTGSNQPQHF. The full variable domain, rest sourced from reference TRBV2 and TRBJ1-5, is EPEVTQTPSHQVTQMGQEVILRCVPISNHLYFYWYRQILGQKVEFLVSFYNNEISEKSEIFDDQFSVERPDGSNFTLKIRSTKLEDSAMYFCASSDFTGSNQPQHFGDGTRLSIL.

The chain is built from TRBV18 and TRBJ2-2; TRBD1 agrees at 7 bases. CDR1 and CDR2 from the germline V gene are KGHSH and LQKENI. J gave up 6 bases and V 4 bases, and 5 bases lay outside the gene matches. This CDR3 is 14 amino acids long. Written as DNA, the CDR3 is TGTGCCAGCTCACGACAGGGTGCGCCCGGGGAGCTGTTTTTT. Its translation is CASSRQGAPGELFF. Full variable domain (rest looked up from reference TRBV18 and TRBJ2-2): NAGVMQNPRHLVRRRGQEARLRCSPMKGHSHVYWYRQLPEEGLKFMVYLQKENIIDESGMPKERFSAEFPKEGPSILRIQQVVRGDSAAYFCASSRQGAPGELFFGEGSRLTVL.

The chain's CDR3 is CSVSRDDGTEAFF. CDR3 nucleotide sequence: TGCAGCGTTTCCCGGGACGATGGGACTGAAGCTTTCTTT. V usage is TRBV29-1 and J usage is TRBJ1-1, with a possible D match to TRBD1 (5 bases). CDR3 length: 13 amino acids. CDR1 is SQVTM, CDR2 ANQGSEA, per germline. V lost 5 bases and J lost 5, with 15 bases in between.

This sequence joins TRBV29-1 and TRBJ1-1; 8 bases agree with TRBD1. This CDR3 comprises 16 residues. Trimming cost V 4 bases and J 2 bases; bases outside gene matches: 12. Germline V CDR1 and CDR2: SQVTM, ANQGSEA. The CDR3: CSVGEQGGFFNTEAFF. Written as DNA, the CDR3 is TGCAGCGTTGGGGAACAGGGGGGATTCTTTAACACTGAAGCTTTCTTT.

The chain carries TRBV7-2 and TRBJ2-2; D uncertain. Trimming shortened V by 4 bases and J by 8 bases, and 11 bases separated the two germline ends. Germline V gene sequence: CDR1 SGHTA, CDR2 FQGNSA. The CDR3 is made up of 13 amino acids. The CDR3, as DNA: TGTGCCAGCAGCTCTCGGGCTCCTGGGGAGCTGTTTTTT. It is translated as CASSSRAPGELFF.

The chain joins TRBV27 to TRBJ2-7, with 7 bases matching TRBD1. The CDR3 loop spans 14 amino acids. Germline V gene lookup returns CDR1 MNHEY and CDR2 SMNVEV (reference sequence). V lost 5 bases to trimming and J lost 1 base; unmatched junction nucleotides: 5. The DNA of the CDR3 is TGTGCCAGCAGTCCTGGGACAGAGTCCTACGAGCAGTACTTC. Translated: CASSPGTESYEQYF.

The sample holds one count of this clone. V is TRBV5-6 and J is TRBJ2-7, with D tentatively TRBD1 (5 bases). Trimming removed 4 bases from V and 3 bases from J, with 14 bases in between. CDR1 SGHDT and CDR2 YYEEEE come from the germline V gene. This CDR3 comprises 14 residues. This CDR3 reads CASSRKDTIYEQYF. For the CDR3, the DNA is TGTGCCAGCAGCCGGAAGGACACGATCTACGAGCAGTACTTC.

This clone has only a few counts. This chain links TRBV5-6 with TRBJ1-2, with 9 nucleotides matching TRBD1. V dropped 9 bases and J dropped 4; count of bases not matched to a gene: 4. CDR3 length equals 12 residues. Germline values: CDR1 SGHDT, CDR2 YYEEEE. CDR3 region: CATATGGYGYTF. In DNA, the CDR3 is TGTGCCACCGCGACAGGGGGCTATGGCTACACCTTC.

The chain carries TRBV25-1 and TRBJ1-4; D call uncertain. The germline V gene encodes CDR1 MGHDK and CDR2 SYGVNS. V was cut by 1 base and J by 10 bases, with 16 bases left in between. The CDR3 contains 15 residues. The DNA of the CDR3 is TGTGCCAGCAGTGAATCGGGGAGCTTTACAAGAAAACTGTTTTTT. This sequence encodes CASSESGSFTRKLFF.

This clone has just a few counts. The chain employs TRBV29-1 and TRBJ2-1; 11 bases match TRBD2. CDR1 SQVTM and CDR2 ANQGSEA come from the germline V gene. V was pared by 4 bases and J by 2 bases, with 1 base of the junction left unmatched. The CDR3 has 14 amino acids. The CDR3 region is CSVALAGAYNEQFF. In nucleotides, the CDR3 is TGCAGCGTTGCACTAGCGGGGGCCTACAATGAGCAGTTCTTC.

J is TRBJ1-2 and V is TRBV29-1; 10 bases are a match to TRBD1. The CDR3 loop spans 12 amino acids. The V segment lost 5 bases and the J segment 8 bases; nucleotides outside the gene matches: 5. CDR1 SQVTM and CDR2 ANQGSEA come from the germline V gene. DNA of the CDR3: TGCAGCGTTCAGACAGGGGGCCGCGGCTACACCTTC. It translates to CSVQTGGRGYTF.

The chain is built from TRBV6-5 and TRBJ1-2; D gene uncertain. There are 15 residues in the CDR3. V was pared by 6 bases and J by 6 bases, with 20 bases between. The germline CDR1 and CDR2 sequences are MNHEY and SVGAGI. CDR3 bases: TGTGCCAGCAGACTTAAGGGTGAGGGTGTTCATGGCTACACCTTC. Translated: CASRLKGEGVHGYTF.

J is TRBJ1-1 and V is TRBV20-1; D is uncertain. In germline, CDR1 is DFQATT, CDR2 SNEGSKA (reference sequence). V gave up 5 bases and J gave up 11 bases, with 15 bases separating them. The CDR3 has 11 amino acids. CDR3 loop: CSASLRPGAFF. The CDR3 coding sequence is TGCAGTGCTTCTCTCCGTCCCGGGGCTTTCTTT.

The chain carries TRBV7-2 and TRBJ2-5, with 8 bases aligning to TRBD1. V shed 5 bases and J 5 bases; nucleotides not matched to a gene: 4. The CDR3 runs to 13 residues. Germline loops: CDR1 SGHTA, CDR2 FQGNSA. In DNA form, the CDR3 reads TGTGCCAGCAGCCCCCGGACAGGGGAGACCCAGTACTTC. Amino acids: CASSPRTGETQYF. Full variable domain (remainder filled in from reference TRBV7-2 and TRBJ2-5): GAGVSQSPSNKVTEKGKDVELRCDPISGHTALYWYRQSLGQGLEFLIYFQGNSAPDKSGLPSDRFSAERTGGSVSTLTIQRTQQEDSAVYLCASSPRTGETQYFGPGTRLLVL.

The rearrangement uses TRBV29-1 and TRBJ1-4, with a tentative D call TRBD1 (6 bases). The germline gives CDR1 SQVTM, CDR2 ANQGSEA. V was shortened by 6 bases and J by 7 bases, with 15 bases between the two germline ends. The CDR3 is made up of 13 amino acids. The CDR3: CSVAAGVGEKLFF. The CDR3 DNA reads as TGCAGCGTCGCGGCAGGGGTGGGTGAAAAACTGTTTTTT.

The chain recombines TRBV7-2 with TRBJ1-2; D call uncertain. The CDR3 contains 16 residues. CDR1 is SGHTA and CDR2 is FQGNSA in the germline V gene. With 7 bases removed from V and 4 bases from J, the gap between germline ends came to 22 bases. The CDR3 region is CASTSSGRLPRYGYTF. The CDR3 coding sequence is TGTGCCAGCACCTCATCGGGCAGACTCCCCCGCTATGGCTACACCTTC.